This T cell receptor beta chain was sequenced for a study of long-term antiretroviral therapy in people with HIV. This was the immunoSEQ v3.0 assay at survey level. Sequencing of each sample targeted about 35,000-55,000 T-cell genomes. TCRdb's copy holds only in-frame clones and misses some; the assay was immunoSEQ multiplex PCR. The sample has roughly 16,000 clones, roughly 94% seen once; the top ten hold 4.6%. Whole-study results and caveats: Pre-ART expanded TRB clones stayed dominant throughout, though often decreasing after ART.

Germline V gene data show CDR1 as SGHNT and CDR2 as YYREEE (reference sequence). V dropped 4 bases and J dropped 2 bases, with 18 bases sitting between them. The CDR3 runs 16 residues. This clone showed up just once. Antigen specificity is unknown. Source: unsorted PBMCs, taken approximately 6.4 years after starting antiretroviral therapy. The sequence was obtained from a woman aged 45-60 years with HIV. V is TRBV5-4 and J is TRBJ2-5, with a tentative D call TRBD1 (7 bases). CDR3 sequence: CASSPDREALQETQYF. The CDR3 nucleotides are TGTGCCAGCAGCCCAGACAGGGAGGCCTTACAAGAGACCCAGTACTTC.